This T cell receptor (beta chain) was identified in a study of T-cell reconstitution after alpha-beta-depleted transplantation in children. The junction had 8 bases not matched to a gene; V was cut back by 4 bases and J by 1 base. Germline CDR1 and CDR2: MNHEY and SMNVEV (reference sequence). There are 16 residues in the CDR3. During its preparation, the TCRbeta library received unique molecular identifiers. TCRdb used MiXCR to reprocess the PCR reads, holding one entry per CDR3 protein. The table has more than 450,000 distinct CDR3 sequences, around 20% seen once. The receptor was isolated from a human donor who donated a stem cell graft to a child with acute lymphoblastic leukemia. The chain links TRBV27 to TRBJ2-7; 9 bases agree with TRBD1. Sequences were derived from PBMCs from the stem cell graft donor, sampled from the stem cell graft. CDR3 in amino acids: CASSSFPGTGSYEQYF. The CDR3 DNA is TGTGCCAGCAGTTCTTTCCCCGGGACAGGGTCCTACGAGCAGTACTTC.